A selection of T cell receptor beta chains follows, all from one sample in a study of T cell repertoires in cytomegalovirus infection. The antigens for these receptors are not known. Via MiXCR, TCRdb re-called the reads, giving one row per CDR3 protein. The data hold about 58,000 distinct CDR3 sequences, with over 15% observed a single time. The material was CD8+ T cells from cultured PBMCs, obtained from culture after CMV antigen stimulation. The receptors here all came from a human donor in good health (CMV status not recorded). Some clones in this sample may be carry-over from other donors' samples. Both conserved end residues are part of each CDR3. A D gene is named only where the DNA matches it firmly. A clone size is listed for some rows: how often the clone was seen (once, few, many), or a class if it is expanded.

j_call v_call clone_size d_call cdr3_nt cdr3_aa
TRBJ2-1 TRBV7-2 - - TGTGCCAGCAGTCCAAACCTAGTGGCGGAGCAGTTCTTC CASSPNLVAEQFF
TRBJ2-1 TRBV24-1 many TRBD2 TGTGCCACCAGTGATTTGCGATGGACGGGAGGGCCGTATGAGCAGTTCTTC CATSDLRWTGGPYEQFF
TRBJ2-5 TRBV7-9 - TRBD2 TGTGCCAGCAGCTTAAGCGGGATCCCGGAGACCCAGTACTTC CASSLSGIPETQYF
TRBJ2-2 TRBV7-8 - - TGTGCCAGCAGTGGGAGAGGACAGAAGAACACCGGGGAGCTGTTTTTT CASSGRGQKNTGELFF
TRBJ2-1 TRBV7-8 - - TGTGCCAGCAGCATCCCTATGGGGAGGCAGGGACCGAGGAATGAGCAGTTCTTC CASSIPMGRQGPRNEQFF
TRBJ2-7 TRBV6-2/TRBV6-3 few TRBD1 TGTGCCAGCAGTTACCCTGGGACAGGGAGATCGGGAGAGCAGTACTTC CASSYPGTGRSGEQYF
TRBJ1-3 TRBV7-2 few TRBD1 TGTGCCAGCAGCCCAAGGCGGACAGGGTACTCTGGAAACACCATATATTTT CASSPRRTGYSGNTIYF
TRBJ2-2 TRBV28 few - TGTGCCAGCAGCCCGTGGGGGGATCCCACCGGGGAGCTGTTTTTT CASSPWGDPTGELFF
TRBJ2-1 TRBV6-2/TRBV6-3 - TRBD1 TGTGCCAGCAGTTACTGGGGGACAGGGGGCAATGAGCAGTTCTTC CASSYWGTGGNEQFF
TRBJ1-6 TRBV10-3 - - TGTGCCATCAGTGAGTCTGCGGGATTGAGAGGAAATTCACCCCTCCACTTT CAISESAGLRGNSPLHF
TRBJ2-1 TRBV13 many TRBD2 TGTGCCAGCAGCTTAGTAGGAGGGGGACTAGCGGACTTCAATGAGCAGTTCTTC CASSLVGGGLADFNEQFF
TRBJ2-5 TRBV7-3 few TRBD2 TGTGCCAGCAGCCTCGGGGGGGGCGCCGGCCAGACCCAGTACTTC CASSLGGGAGQTQYF
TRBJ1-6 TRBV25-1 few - TGTGCCAGCAGTGAATTTCACAGCAATAATTCACCCCTCCACTTT CASSEFHSNNSPLHF
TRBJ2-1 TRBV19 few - TGTGCCAGTAGTATGAGTCCGGACAATGAGCAGTTCTTC CASSMSPDNEQFF
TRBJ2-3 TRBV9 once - TGTGCCAGCAGCGCCCAGGGGGGCGGCACAGATACGCAGTATTTT CASSAQGGGTDTQYF
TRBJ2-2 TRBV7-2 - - TGTGCCAGCAGCTTTTCGGATATTATAAGGACCGGGGAGCTGTTTTTT CASSFSDIIRTGELFF
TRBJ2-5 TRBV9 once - TGTGCCAGCAGCGGAGAGGACTTAGAGACCCAGTACTTC CASSGEDLETQYF
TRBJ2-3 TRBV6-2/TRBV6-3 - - TGTGCCAGCAGTTACTCAGGGAGAGATACGCAGTATTTT CASSYSGRDTQYF
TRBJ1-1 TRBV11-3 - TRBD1 TGTGCCAGCAGCCCCGGACAGGGGCCCAACACTGAAGCTTTCTTT CASSPGQGPNTEAFF
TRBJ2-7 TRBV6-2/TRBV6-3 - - TGTGCCAGCAGTTACAGCAGGGGCTACGAGCAGTACTTC CASSYSRGYEQYF
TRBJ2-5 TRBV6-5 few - TGTGCCAGCAGGGGACAAGCGGTGGAGACCCAGTACTTC CASRGQAVETQYF
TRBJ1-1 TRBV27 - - TGTGCCAGCAGTTTGAAAAGGGACATCTGGAACACTGAAGCTTTCTTT CASSLKRDIWNTEAFF
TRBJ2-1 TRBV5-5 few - TGTGCCAGCAGCCAAGAGGATCTCTGGAGCTCCTACAATGAGCAGTTCTTC CASSQEDLWSSYNEQFF
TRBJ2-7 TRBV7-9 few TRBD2 TGTGCCAGCAGCTCGCGACTAGCGGGGGACTCCTACGAGCAGTACTTC CASSSRLAGDSYEQYF
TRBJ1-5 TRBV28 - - TGTGCCAGCGCTTTGGTTTACCATCAGCCCCAGCATTTT CASALVYHQPQHF
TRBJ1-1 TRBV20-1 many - TGCAGTGCTAGGAGCAGGATGAACACTGAAGCTTTCTTT CSARSRMNTEAFF
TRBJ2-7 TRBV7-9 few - TGTGCCAGCAGCCCGGACGCTACCTACGAGCAGTACTTC CASSPDATYEQYF
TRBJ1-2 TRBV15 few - TGTGCCACCAGCTTCGGGGGGACGCCCTATGGCTACACCTTC CATSFGGTPYGYTF
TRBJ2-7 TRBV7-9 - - TGTGCCAGCCTACCAGAGGGGGGGCCTCAAGAGCAGTACTTC CASLPEGGPQEQYF
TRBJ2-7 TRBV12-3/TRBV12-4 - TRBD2 TGTGCCAGCAGTTTATTCCTAAGCGGGGATTCCTACGAGCAGTACTTC CASSLFLSGDSYEQYF
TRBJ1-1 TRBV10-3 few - TGTGCCATCAGTGGCGAGGGGGGGGGCTTGAACACTGAAGCTTTCTTT CAISGEGGGLNTEAFF
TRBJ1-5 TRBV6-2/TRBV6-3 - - TGTGCCAGCAGTCCCTTCAGAAAAAAGGATCAGCCCCAGCATTTT CASSPFRKKDQPQHF
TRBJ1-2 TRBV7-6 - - TGTGCCAGCAGCCCGGAGCCTACCGACGCTGTCTATGGCTACACCTTC CASSPEPTDAVYGYTF
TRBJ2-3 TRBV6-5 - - TGTGCCAGCAGTCCTCCGGGACTTTCCACAGATACGCAGTATTTT CASSPPGLSTDTQYF
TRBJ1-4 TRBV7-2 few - TGTGCCAGCAGCCCCGGACAGACAACTAATGAAAAACTGTTTTTT CASSPGQTTNEKLFF
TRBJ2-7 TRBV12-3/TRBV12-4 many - TGTGCCAGCACCCCTGGGGGAACCGAGCAGTACTTC CASTPGGTEQYF
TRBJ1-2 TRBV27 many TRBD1 TGTGCCAGCAGTCCAGTCGGGACAGGGAAGTATGGCTACACCTTC CASSPVGTGKYGYTF
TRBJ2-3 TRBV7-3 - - TGTGCCAGCAGAGGTGATGGAGATACGCAGTATTTT CASRGDGDTQYF
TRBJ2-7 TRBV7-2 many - TGTGCCAGCAGCTTAGGGACCACCTACGAGCAGTACTTC CASSLGTTYEQYF
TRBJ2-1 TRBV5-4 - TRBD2 TGTGCCAGCAGCTTAAAGCGGGAGGCGATCAATGAGCAGTTCTTC CASSLKREAINEQFF
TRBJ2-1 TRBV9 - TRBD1 TGTGCCAGCAGCGTAGGTGCTCGGACAGGCAACAATGAGCAGTTCTTC CASSVGARTGNNEQFF
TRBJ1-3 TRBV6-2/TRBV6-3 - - TGTGCCAGCAGATTGACCCTGGGAGGAAACACCATATATTTT CASRLTLGGNTIYF
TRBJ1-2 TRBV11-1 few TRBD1 TGTGCCAGCAGCTTTACAGGGGGCGGCCTCTCTAACTATGGCTACACCTTC CASSFTGGGLSNYGYTF
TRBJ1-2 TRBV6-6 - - TGTGACAGCAGTTACTCGGAGACAGTCTTTGAAGGCTACACCTTC CDSSYSETVFEGYTF
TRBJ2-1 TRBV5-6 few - TGTGCCAGCAGCCCCGCTCCCGTCGGTGAGCAGTTCTTC CASSPAPVGEQFF
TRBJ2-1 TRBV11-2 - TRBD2 TGTGCCAGCAGCTTTACCGGGACTAACCCTTTCTACAATGAGCAGTTCTTC CASSFTGTNPFYNEQFF
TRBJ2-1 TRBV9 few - TGTGCCAGCAGCGACTTAAATGAGCAGTTCTTC CASSDLNEQFF
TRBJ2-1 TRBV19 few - TGTGCCAGTAGTATGTTTGTAAATGAGCAGTTCTTC CASSMFVNEQFF
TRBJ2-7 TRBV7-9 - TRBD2 TGTGCCAGCAGTCCACCTAGCGGGGGGCCACTGAGCTACGAGCAGTACTTC CASSPPSGGPLSYEQYF
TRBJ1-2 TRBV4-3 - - TGCGCCAGCAGCAAAGATAACTATGGCTACACCTTC CASSKDNYGYTF
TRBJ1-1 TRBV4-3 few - TGCGCCAGCAGCCAAGGGCTGCAGCACACTGAAGCTTTCTTT CASSQGLQHTEAFF
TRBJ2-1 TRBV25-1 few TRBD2 TGTGCCAGCAGTGAACCTTTCCTGACTAGCGGCCACTCCTACAATGAGCAGTTCTTC CASSEPFLTSGHSYNEQFF
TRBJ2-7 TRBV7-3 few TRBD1 TGTGCCAGCAGCTTCAGGGGCCGGACAGGAGACGAGCAGTACTTC CASSFRGRTGDEQYF
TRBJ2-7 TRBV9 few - TGTGCCAGCAGCCCTGAACGGGAGCACGAGCAGTACTTC CASSPEREHEQYF
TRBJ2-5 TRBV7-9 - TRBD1 TGTGCCAGCAGACTACCGGGACAGAGGTACCAAGAGACCCAGTACTTC CASRLPGQRYQETQYF